The rows below give T cell receptor beta chains drawn from one sample of a study of T cell responses to AZD1222 COVID-19 vaccine. This table comes from immunoSEQ multiplex PCR, and its TCRdb copy is limited to in-frame clones, with some not included. The sample includes about 73,000 clones, about 88% of them seen just once. The sequencing used peripheral blood, collected 28 days after the second AZD1222 dose. These receptors originate from an adult who received the AZD1222 COVID-19 vaccine. CDR3s include the opening cysteine and the closing phenylalanine or tryptophan. D genes are given only for firm matches. Clone size is not always given. Where it is, it says once, few, many or a class for expanded clones.

j_gene,v_gene,abundance,d_gene,CDR3nt,CDR3aa
TRBJ1-5,TRBV9,once,TRBD1,TGTGCCAGCAGCGAGACCCCCCATCGGGACAGGGAAAGCAATCAGCCCCAGCATTTT,CASSETPHRDRESNQPQHF
TRBJ2-5,TRBV5-4,-,TRBD1,TGTGCCAGCAGCTTTCGGACAGGGGTGGGAGAGACCCAGTACTTC,CASSFRTGVGETQYF
TRBJ1-4,TRBV6-1,once,-,TGTGCCAGCAGTGAAGAACCGGGGGTGGAAAAACTGTTTTTT,CASSEEPGVEKLFF
TRBJ1-3,TRBV19,-,-,TGTGCCAGTAGTATGATGGCAGGGACTGGAAACACCATATATTTT,CASSMMAGTGNTIYF
TRBJ1-6,TRBV28,-,TRBD1,TGTGCCAGCAGCCCCTCCCGACAGGGGTTACATAATTCACCCCTCCACTTT,CASSPSRQGLHNSPLHF
TRBJ1-3,TRBV2,-,TRBD1,TGTGCCAGCAGTGATCTGCTGACAGGGACTGGAAACACCATATATTTT,CASSDLLTGTGNTIYF
TRBJ1-6,TRBV14,-,-,TGTGCCAGCAGCCAAGCCCAGGGCCATTCACCCCTCCACTTT,CASSQAQGHSPLHF
TRBJ2-7,TRBV7-9,once,-,TGTGCCAGCAGCTTAGCGGCCGGGTTCTACGAGCAGTACTTC,CASSLAAGFYEQYF
TRBJ1-2,TRBV7-8,-,TRBD1,TGTGCCAGCAGCCAAGGGGGCGACTATGGCTACACCTTC,CASSQGGDYGYTF
TRBJ2-7,TRBV27,-,TRBD2,TGTGCCAGCAGTAAACTAGCGGGGGGGACCTACGAGCAGTACTTC,CASSKLAGGTYEQYF
TRBJ1-2,TRBV5-4,-,TRBD1,TGTGCCAGCAGCTTGGATTGGGGACAGACCTATGGCTACACCTTC,CASSLDWGQTYGYTF
TRBJ1-2,TRBV11-2,-,-,TGTGCCAGCAGCCCAAGGGAGTGGGACCAGTACATTAACTATGGCTACACCTTC,CASSPREWDQYINYGYTF
TRBJ1-3,TRBV28,-,-,TGTGCCAGCAGTACTCCTCCACCCTCCGGAAACACCATATATTTT,CASSTPPPSGNTIYF
TRBJ2-2,TRBV24-1,-,TRBD1,TGTGCCACCAGTGATTTGGGGCTTTGGGGACAGACGAACACCGGGGAGCTGTTTTTT,CATSDLGLWGQTNTGELFF
TRBJ2-5,TRBV7-2,-,-,TGTGCCAGCAGCAGGACAGACAACTTGGGGGAGACCCAGTACTTC,CASSRTDNLGETQYF
TRBJ1-2,TRBV7-9,-,-,TGTGCCAGCAGCGTGCCTGGGGGGTATGGCTACACCTTC,CASSVPGGYGYTF
TRBJ2-1,TRBV5-1,-,TRBD2,TGCGCCAGCAGCCTGTCGACGACTAGCGGGGGGTTAGATGAGCAGTTCTTC,CASSLSTTSGGLDEQFF
TRBJ2-4,TRBV19,-,TRBD1,TGTGCCAGTAGTTCACCGGGACAGGGCACGAACATTCAGTACTTC,CASSSPGQGTNIQYF
TRBJ1-1,TRBV5-1,once,-,TGCGCCAGCAGTCTAAGCGGACAGCGCGGAGCTTTCTTT,CASSLSGQRGAFF
TRBJ1-6,TRBV13,few,-,TGTGCCAGCAGCGGCGGACACCCCTATAATTCACCCCTCCACTTT,CASSGGHPYNSPLHF
TRBJ2-3,TRBV5-4,-,-,TGTGCCAGCAGCTTCGGGGGACGAACAGATACGCAGTATTTT,CASSFGGRTDTQYF
TRBJ1-6,TRBV19,once,TRBD1,TGTGCCATCAGTACCGGGACAGGGGTTTCACCCCTCCACTTT,CAISTGTGVSPLHF
TRBJ2-7,TRBV5-4,-,-,TGTGCCAGCAGCTTGTCCGGCAACTCCTACGAGCAGTACTTC,CASSLSGNSYEQYF
TRBJ2-3,TRBV6-5,-,TRBD2,TGTGCCAGCAGACCGAGCGGGGGGGTTACAGATACGCAGTATTTT,CASRPSGGVTDTQYF
TRBJ1-1,TRBV5-4,-,TRBD1,TGTGCCAGCAGCTTGGGGGGACAGCGGGTCGGGAACACTGAAGCTTTCTTT,CASSLGGQRVGNTEAFF